This entry describes one TCR beta chain. TCRdb keeps only in-frame clones here, not all; method: immunoSEQ multiplex PCR. This table holds approximately 76,000 clones, roughly 88% found once. This sample was included in a study of control samples from healthy donors and cancer patients. V shed 5 bases, J shed 3 bases, and the junction held 4 bases outside the gene matches. The germline gives CDR1 MDHEN, CDR2 SYDVKM. This CDR3 is 13 amino acids long. Sequencing input: PBMCs. The sequence was collected from a man aged 55 to 70 with head and neck cancer. The J gene is TRBJ2-7, the V gene TRBV28, with TRBD1 matching over 7 bases. The CDR3 reads CASSDGTDYEQYF. The CDR3 bases are TGTGCCAGCAGTGATGGGACAGACTACGAGCAGTACTTC.